The rows below give T cell receptor beta chains drawn from one sample of a study of CD8 T cells in Susac syndrome. TCRdb recomputed calls from the immunoSEQ multiplex PCR reads with MiXCR, one row per CDR3 protein. The sample includes 210,000 or so distinct CDR3 sequences, about 95% of them seen just once. Material: CD4+ T cells from PBMCs. These TCRs come from a human donor with Susac syndrome. The CDR3 runs from the conserved cysteine through the conserved F or W. The D gene is left open where the match is weak. Clone size is not always given. Where it is, it says once, few, many or a class for expanded clones.

abundance,v_gene,j_gene,d_gene,len,CDR3nt,CDR3aa
.,TRBV11-3,TRBJ1-5,.,15,TGTGCCAGCAGCTTAGGATCGGCTAGCAATCAGCCCCAGCATTTT,CASSLGSASNQPQHF
.,TRBV5-1,TRBJ2-7,.,15,TGCGCCAGCAGCCTAGGGGCAGGGAACGCCTACGAGCAGTACTTC,CASSLGAGNAYEQYF
.,TRBV4-2,TRBJ2-6,TRBD1,19,TGTGCCAGCAGCCAAGGGGGCCAGGGGGCCGCAACTGGGGCCAACGTCCTGACTTTC,CASSQGGQGAATGANVLTF
few,TRBV7-8,TRBJ2-2,.,14,TGTGCCAGCAGCTTGACAGGGAACACCGGGGAGCTGTTTTTT,CASSLTGNTGELFF
.,TRBV9,TRBJ1-6,TRBD1,16,TGTGCCAGCAGCGTGTCCCCCGGACAGGTGGCTTCACCCCTCCACTTT,CASSVSPGQVASPLHF
.,TRBV7-2,TRBJ1-6,.,12,TGTGCCAGCAGCTTAGTTAATTCACCCCTCCACTTT,CASSLVNSPLHF
.,TRBV29-1,TRBJ2-1,.,12,TGCAGCGCACACCCCAGGGACAATGAGCAGTTCTTC,CSAHPRDNEQFF
.,TRBV12-3/TRBV12-4,TRBJ1-2,.,14,TGTGCCAGCAGTTTAGAGACGGCCAGCTATGGCTACACCTTC,CASSLETASYGYTF
.,TRBV11-2,TRBJ1-1,.,15,TGTGCCAGCAGCTACCAACGAACAGGGAACACTGAAGCTTTCTTT,CASSYQRTGNTEAFF
.,TRBV4-1,TRBJ2-1,TRBD1,20,TGCGCCAGCAGCCAAGATCGTTCGGACACAGGGGGTACCTCCCTACATCAGCAGTTCTTC,CASSQDRSDTGGTSLHQQFF
.,TRBV5-1,TRBJ2-3,TRBD1,15,TGCGCCAGCAGCTTATCCGGGACAGGGGAAGATACGCAGTATTTT,CASSLSGTGEDTQYF
.,TRBV20-1,TRBJ2-3,.,14,TGCAGTGCTAGGCCGGGAGCTATGAAAGATACGCAGTATTTT,CSARPGAMKDTQYF
.,TRBV5-1,TRBJ1-1,TRBD1,14,TGCGCCAGCAGCTTAATCAGGGGGGACACTGAAGCTTTCTTT,CASSLIRGDTEAFF
.,TRBV7-9,TRBJ1-2,.,15,TGTGCCAGCAGCGCCAGTGAGGGTTGGAGCTATGGCTACACCTTC,CASSASEGWSYGYTF
.,TRBV7-2,TRBJ2-5,.,16,TGTGCCAGCAGCTTAGCGCTCAGGGGTGAACAAGAGACCCAGTACTTC,CASSLALRGEQETQYF
.,TRBV7-3,TRBJ2-3,.,13,TGTGCCAGCAGCGGGGGCCGCACAGATACGCAGTATTTT,CASSGGRTDTQYF
.,TRBV2,TRBJ2-7,.,13,TGTGCCAGCAGTGGACGATTTAACTACGAGCAGTACTTC,CASSGRFNYEQYF
.,TRBV24-1,TRBJ1-1,.,16,TGTGCCATGTGGACCGTAGGGAATGAGGGGAACACTGAAGCTTTCTTT,CAMWTVGNEGNTEAFF
.,TRBV27,TRBJ2-7,TRBD1,15,TGTGCCAGCAGTTCGATATCCGCGACAGGGAACGAGCAGTACTTC,CASSSISATGNEQYF
.,TRBV2,TRBJ2-3,.,15,TGTGCCAGCAGTGACAGAGCGGTTAGCACAGATACGCAGTATTTT,CASSDRAVSTDTQYF
.,TRBV9,TRBJ1-6,.,16,TGTGCCAGCAGCGTAGGGAAGGGACAACGGGAATCACCCCTCCACTTT,CASSVGKGQRESPLHF
.,TRBV12-3/TRBV12-4,TRBJ1-5,TRBD1,17,TGTGCCAGCAGTTTAGGAGAGGGACAGGGTGGCAATCAGCCCCAGCATTTT,CASSLGEGQGGNQPQHF
.,TRBV6-1,TRBJ1-5,.,15,TGTGCCAGCAGTGAACAGGCCCAGCCCAATCAGCCCCAGCATTTT,CASSEQAQPNQPQHF
.,TRBV5-1,TRBJ1-1,.,16,TGCGCCAGCAGCTTATCTTCTAGGGGCGGGGACACTGAAGCTTTCTTT,CASSLSSRGGDTEAFF
.,TRBV20-1,TRBJ1-5,TRBD1,14,TGCAGTGCTAGGGACAGGGAAGAAGGGCAGCCCCAGCATTTT,CSARDREEGQPQHF
.,TRBV4-1,TRBJ1-5,.,17,TGCGCCAGCAGCCAAGAGGGAGGGGGGTATAGCAATCAGCCCCAGCATTTT,CASSQEGGGYSNQPQHF
.,TRBV29-1,TRBJ1-2,.,15,TGCAGCGCAACAAGCCCGACAGCGTCGAACTATGGCTACACCTTC,CSATSPTASNYGYTF
.,TRBV20-1,TRBJ1-4,TRBD1,13,TGCAGTGCTAGAGGACAGGGAAATGAAAAACTGTTTTTT,CSARGQGNEKLFF
.,TRBV29-1,TRBJ2-7,.,12,TGCAGCGTCCGGAGCTCAGCCTACGAGCAGTACTTC,CSVRSSAYEQYF
.,TRBV2,TRBJ2-7,.,15,TGTGCCAGCAGTGAAGACAGACCGAGCTCCTACGAGCAGTACTTC,CASSEDRPSSYEQYF
.,TRBV20-1,TRBJ2-5,.,14,TGCAGTGCTAGCAAGACAGGGAGGCAAGAGACCCAGTACTTC,CSASKTGRQETQYF
.,TRBV20-1,TRBJ2-5,.,13,TGCAGTGCTAGAGACCTAGCTTCGGAGACCCAGTACTTC,CSARDLASETQYF
.,TRBV11-2,TRBJ2-3,.,13,TGTGCCAGCAGCCGAGGTGTAGAGGGTGGGCAGTATTTT,CASSRGVEGGQYF
.,TRBV5-1,TRBJ1-6,TRBD1,14,TGCGCCAGCCGGAGTCAGGGGGCAAATTCACCCCTCCACTTT,CASRSQGANSPLHF
.,TRBV4-2,TRBJ1-2,.,17,TGTGCCAGCAGCCAAGATGACGGGGCCAGAAGTGCCTATGGCTACACCTTC,CASSQDDGARSAYGYTF
.,TRBV9,TRBJ2-1,TRBD2,16,TGTGCCAGCAGCGTTAGCAATAGCGGGGGTAACAATGAGCAGTTCTTC,CASSVSNSGGNNEQFF